This T cell receptor (beta chain) was profiled in a study of blood T cells in healthy people across ages. Overall study results and limits: Leaving the PBMCs unsorted stopped any conclusive comparison of naive versus antigen-experienced cells. Measured against age, TCR beta diversity per million T cells decreased in a roughly linear manner.

This clonotype occurred a few times. The antigen remains unidentified. Germline loops: CDR1 MNHNY, CDR2 SVGAGI (reference sequence). Trimming pared 2 bases from V and 0 bases from J, leaving 12 bases between. The CDR3 runs 16 residues. A second PCR, run for roughly 7 to 12 cycles, used a sample-barcoded 5' primer plus a J-beta primer mix. TCRdb re-analysed the 5' RACE reads in MiXCR, keeping a single row per CDR3 protein. The table has roughly 1.9 million distinct CDR3 sequences, roughly 43% seen once. The chain uses TRBV6-6 and TRBJ2-3; D is ambiguous. Specimen: blood. The clonotype originates from a human donor in good health. The CDR3 reads CASSYPQVSSTDTQYF. In DNA, the CDR3 is TGTGCCAGCAGTTACCCCCAAGTGTCTAGCACAGATACGCAGTATTTT.